Shown below are 17 T cell receptor beta chains from a single sample sequenced in a study of blood T cell repertoires in COVID-19. Data came from immunoSEQ multiplex PCR; TCRdb stores just in-frame clones and leaves some out. Among more than 110,000 clones listed, roughly 85% were seen once. The sample consisted of peripheral blood. These receptors came from a man between 60 and 75 years old with acute or convalescent COVID-19.

This clone was picked up a small number of times. This sequence joins TRBV28 and TRBJ2-7, with a tentative D call TRBD2 (6 bases). The V end was cut by 6 bases, the J end by 7 bases, with 19 bases between. The CDR3 is made up of 14 amino acids. From germline, CDR1 is MDHEN and CDR2 SYDVKM. The CDR3, as DNA: TGTGCCAGCAGCTTAGCACCGCTAGCGTGGGAGCAGTACTTC. It yields the protein CASSLAPLAWEQYF.

The J gene is TRBJ1-3, the V gene TRBV6-1, with 9 bases matching TRBD1. Germline V lookup: CDR1 MNHNS, CDR2 SASEGT. Trimming at V came to 3 bases and at J to 3 bases, leaving 9 bases not matched to a gene. The CDR3 covers 17 residues. The chain's CDR3 is CASSDPLTGGFGNTIYF. The CDR3 DNA is TGTGCCAGCAGTGATCCTCTCACAGGGGGCTTTGGAAACACCATATATTTT.

The CDR3 DNA sequence: TGTGCCAGCAGCTTAGCCGGGGGGAACACTGAAGCTTTCTTT. Translated, it gives CASSLAGGNTEAFF. V and J are TRBV7-9 and TRBJ1-1, with a possible D match to TRBD1 (5 bases). V was clipped by 0 bases and J by 1 base, with 6 bases between them. CDR3 length: 14 residues. CDR1 is SEHNR, CDR2 FQNEAQ, per germline (reference sequence).

CDR3 region: CASSLYRDSPLHF. CDR3 nucleotides: TGTGCCAGCAGCCTCTACAGGGATTCACCCCTCCACTTT. V and J are TRBV7-3 and TRBJ1-6; a possible D gene is TRBD1 (6 bases). The CDR3 runs 13 residues. V shed 5 bases and J shed 8 bases, with 10 bases lying between them. The germline CDR1 and CDR2 sequences are SGHTA and FQGTGA.

V gene TRBV27 combines with J gene TRBJ2-3; 10 bases are shared with TRBD2. CDR1 and CDR2 (germline): MNHEY, SMNVEV (reference sequence). The CDR3 is made up of 16 amino acids. Trimming cost V 10 bases and J 0 bases; bases outside gene matches: 10. CDR3 sequence reads: CATKLAGTLSTDTQYF. The CDR3 nucleotides read TGTGCCACCAAACTAGCGGGAACGCTTAGCACAGATACGCAGTATTTT.

This clone occurred a few times. The rearrangement links TRBV28 to TRBJ2-1; 9 bases map to TRBD2. CDR3 length equals 15 residues. Germline values: CDR1 MDHEN, CDR2 SYDVKM. J lost 7 bases, V lost 4 bases, and 8 bases had no gene match. In nucleotides, the CDR3 is TGTGCCAGCAGTTCCCTGCGGCGGGAGGGGAATGAGCAGTTCTTC. Amino acids: CASSSLRREGNEQFF.

The chain is built from TRBV15 and TRBJ2-7, with a tentative D call TRBD1 (5 bases). The CDR3 length is 14 residues. Per germline, CDR1 LNHNV and CDR2 YYDKDF (reference sequence). Trimming took 0 bases from V and 5 from J, leaving 11 bases between them. The CDR3 coding sequence is TGTGCCACCAGCAGAGATCCAGGGTCCGACGAGCAGTACTTC. This sequence encodes CATSRDPGSDEQYF.

The chain recombines TRBV2 with TRBJ2-5, with TRBD1 matching over 7 bases. The CDR3 consists of 15 residues. Germline V gene data show CDR1 as SNHLY and CDR2 as FYNNEI. V dropped 0 bases and J dropped 5; count of bases not matched to a gene: 6. DNA of the CDR3: TGTGCCAGCAGTGAAGCTAGGGGGCGGGTGGAGACCCAGTACTTC. Translated, it gives CASSEARGRVETQYF.

The chain is built from TRBV25-1 and TRBJ1-1; D uncertain. V dropped 3 bases and J dropped 9 bases, with 8 bases sitting between them. Germline CDR1 MGHDK, CDR2 SYGVNS. There are 11 residues in the CDR3. This CDR3 reads CASSDSLQAFF. Here the CDR3 DNA reads TGTGCCAGCAGTGATTCCCTACAAGCTTTCTTT. Using reference TRBV25-1 and TRBJ1-1 for the parts outside the CDR3, the full variable domain is EADIYQTPRYLVIGTGKKITLECSQTMGHDKMYWYQQDPGMELHLIHYSYGVNSTEKGDLSSESTVSRIRTEHFPLTLESARPSHTSQYLCASSDSLQAFFGQGTRLTVV.

This sequence joins TRBV24-1 and TRBJ1-2, with TRBD1 identical over 7 bases. The CDR3 is 14 amino acids. J gave up 3 bases and V 5 bases, and 5 bases lay outside the gene matches. CDR1 is KGHDR, CDR2 SFDVKD, per germline. The CDR3 loop is CATSAATGDYGYTF. CDR3 sequence (DNA): TGTGCCACCAGTGCCGCAACAGGGGACTATGGCTACACCTTC.

The chain has TRBV3-1 (or the pseudogene TRBV3-2) and TRBJ2-7, with TRBD2 as a possible D gene (6 bases). The CDR3 is made up of 14 amino acids. CDR1 is LGHDT, CDR2 YNNKEL, per germline (reference sequence). Trimming cost V 5 bases and J 2 bases, with 13 bases left between them. CDR3 loop: CASSEGGSTYEQYF. DNA of the CDR3: TGTGCCAGCAGCGAAGGAGGGTCGACCTACGAGCAGTACTTC.

In its sample, this clone was seen a few times. The chain joins TRBV5-1 to TRBJ2-1, with 8 bases fitting TRBD1. Losses at the gene ends were 6 bases for V and 8 bases for J; bases not matched to a gene: 13. The CDR3 is 15 amino acids. From germline, CDR1 is SGHRS and CDR2 YFSETQ. In nucleotides, the CDR3 is TGCGCCAGCACTGGAGGACAGGGAAGTGGCGATGAGCAGTTCTTC. Residues: CASTGGQGSGDEQFF.

The V and J genes are TRBV6-6 and TRBJ2-1; 7 nucleotides agree with TRBD1. V was pared by 7 bases and J by 3 bases, with 6 bases of the junction left unmatched. Germline-derived CDR1 and CDR2 are MNHNY and SVGAGI (reference sequence). The CDR3 extends over 14 amino acids. CDR3 amino acids: CASTFGTDYNEQFF. CDR3 bases: TGTGCCAGCACGTTCGGGACAGACTACAATGAGCAGTTCTTC.

The table lists this clone with a few counts. This rearrangement joins TRBV11-2 to TRBJ1-3; D possibly corresponds to TRBD1 (5 bases). The CDR3 spans 16 residues. Trimming took off 6 bases at V and 4 bases at J, with 19 bases between the two ends. CDR1 and CDR2 from the germline V gene are SGHAT and FQNNGV. CDR3 residues: CASSLTGITTGNTIYF. The CDR3 DNA reads as TGTGCCAGCAGTCTAACAGGAATAACGACGGGAAACACCATATATTTT.

This clone has only one observation. The chain combines TRBV5-1 with TRBJ2-7, with D perhaps matching TRBD2 (6 bases). The CDR3 consists of 14 residues. Deletions cut 4 bases from V and 5 bases from J, with 16 bases between. Germline loops: CDR1 SGHRS, CDR2 YFSETQ. CDR3 loop: CASSRDWQEDEQYF. CDR3 nucleotide sequence: TGCGCCAGCAGCAGGGACTGGCAAGAAGACGAGCAGTACTTC.

The chain has TRBV12-3 or TRBV12-4 and TRBJ2-5; D may be TRBD2 (6 bases). V lost 6 bases to trimming and J lost 7 bases, with 12 bases between them. The CDR3 extends over 12 amino acids. CDR3 in DNA: TGTGCCAGCAGGCCACTGGGGGGGACCCAGTACTTC. Residues: CASRPLGGTQYF.

This clone was seen a handful of times. The rearrangement uses TRBV28 and TRBJ1-5; D may be TRBD1 (5 bases). The CDR3 length is 14 residues. Trimming shortened V by 4 bases and J by 3 bases, and 10 bases separated the two germline ends. Germline CDR1 is MDHEN and CDR2 is SYDVKM. CDR3 coding DNA: TGTGCCAGCAGTTCTGACAGCAACAATCAGCCCCAGCATTTT. This gives the protein CASSSDSNNQPQHF.